The 5 T cell receptor beta chains listed next were all sequenced from one sample in a study of cytomegalovirus exposure and HLA in healthy donors. PCR involved 60 Vbeta and 13 Jbeta primers. Generated by immunoSEQ multiplex PCR, the TCRdb table keeps only in-frame clones and is missing some. The sample has under 130,000 clones. Sequenced sample: PBMCs. The receptors come from a man aged 35 to 55 in good health and CMV-seronegative.

The V call is TRBV6-1, the J call TRBJ1-2; 7 positions match TRBD1. Germline loops: CDR1 MNHNS, CDR2 SASEGT. With V trimmed by 5 bases and J by 4 bases, 7 bases remained unmatched. The CDR3 covers 14 residues. The CDR3 region is CASSRQGNLYGYTF. The CDR3 nucleotides are TGTGCCAGCAGTCGACAGGGAAACCTCTATGGCTACACCTTC.

This chain connects TRBV6-5 to TRBJ2-5; 7 nucleotides match TRBD1. This CDR3 has 12 amino acids. With V trimmed by 6 bases and J by 11 bases, 9 bases remained unmatched. In germline, CDR1 is MNHEY, CDR2 SVGAGI. The DNA of the CDR3 is TGTGCCAGCAGAGACAGGGTTTTGGAGCAGTACTTC. It yields the protein CASRDRVLEQYF.

The chain couples TRBV7-9 to TRBJ1-5; weak D call: TRBD1 (5 bases). Trimming pared 0 bases from V and 0 bases from J, leaving 18 bases between. Germline V gene sequence: CDR1 SEHNR, CDR2 FQNEAQ (reference sequence). The CDR3 loop spans 19 amino acids. The CDR3 nucleotides are TGTGCCAGCAGCTTAGCACGTCCTGACAGTTCTAATAGCAATCAGCCCCAGCATTTT. This encodes CASSLARPDSSNSNQPQHF.

The V and J genes are TRBV10-3 and TRBJ1-2, with a weak D call TRBD1 (6 bases). The CDR3 extends over 14 amino acids. The germline CDR1 and CDR2 sequences are ENHRY and SYGVKD. With 2 bases removed from V and 8 bases from J, the gap between germline ends came to 15 bases. The CDR3 protein is CAISEGGERVGYTF. CDR3 DNA sequence: TGTGCCATCAGTGAGGGGGGCGAGAGGGTAGGCTACACCTTC.

The V and J genes are TRBV2 and TRBJ1-4, with TRBD1 matching 8 bases. From germline, CDR1 is SNHLY and CDR2 FYNNEI. CDR3 length: 17 residues. J lost 0 bases, V lost 3 bases, and 6 bases had no gene match. The CDR3 loop is CASSEGTGSATNEKLFF. The CDR3 DNA reads as TGTGCCAGCAGTGAGGGGACAGGTTCCGCAACTAATGAAAAACTGTTTTTT.